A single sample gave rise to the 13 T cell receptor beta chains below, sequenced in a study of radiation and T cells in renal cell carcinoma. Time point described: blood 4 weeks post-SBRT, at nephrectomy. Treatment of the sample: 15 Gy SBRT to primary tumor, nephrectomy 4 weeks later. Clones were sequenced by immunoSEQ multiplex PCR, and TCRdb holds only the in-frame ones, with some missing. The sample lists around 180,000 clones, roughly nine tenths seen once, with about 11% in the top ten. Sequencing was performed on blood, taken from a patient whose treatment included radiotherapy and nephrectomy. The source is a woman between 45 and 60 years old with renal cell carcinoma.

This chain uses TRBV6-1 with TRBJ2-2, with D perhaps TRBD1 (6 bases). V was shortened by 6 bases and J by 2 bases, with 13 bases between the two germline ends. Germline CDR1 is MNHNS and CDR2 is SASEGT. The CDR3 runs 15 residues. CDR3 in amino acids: CASSLGDTNTGELFF. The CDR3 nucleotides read TGTGCCAGCAGCTTAGGGGACACAAACACCGGGGAGCTGTTTTTT.

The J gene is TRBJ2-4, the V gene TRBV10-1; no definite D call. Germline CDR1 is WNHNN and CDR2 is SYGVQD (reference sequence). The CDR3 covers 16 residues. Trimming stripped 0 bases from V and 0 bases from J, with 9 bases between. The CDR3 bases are TGCGCCAGCAGTGAGTCCCCTAATTTAGCCAAAAACATTCAGTACTTC. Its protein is CASSESPNLAKNIQYF.

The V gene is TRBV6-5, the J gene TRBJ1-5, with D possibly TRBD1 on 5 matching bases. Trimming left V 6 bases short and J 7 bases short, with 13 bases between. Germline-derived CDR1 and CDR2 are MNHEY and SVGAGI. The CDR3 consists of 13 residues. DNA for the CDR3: TGTGCCAGCAGCCGGGACCTCGAACAGCCCCAGCATTTT. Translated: CASSRDLEQPQHF.

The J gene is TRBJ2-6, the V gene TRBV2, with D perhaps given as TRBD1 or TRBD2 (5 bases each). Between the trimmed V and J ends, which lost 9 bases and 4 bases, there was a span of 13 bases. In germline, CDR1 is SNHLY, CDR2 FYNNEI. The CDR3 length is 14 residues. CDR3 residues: CARGVTVGANVLTF. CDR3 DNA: TGTGCCAGGGGGGTAACAGTAGGGGCCAACGTCCTGACTTTC.

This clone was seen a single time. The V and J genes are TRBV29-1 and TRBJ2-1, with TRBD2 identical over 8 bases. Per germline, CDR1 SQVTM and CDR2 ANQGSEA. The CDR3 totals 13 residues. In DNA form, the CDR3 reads TGCAGTTCGGTGGGACTAGTATCCAATGAGCAGTTCTTC. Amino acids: CSSVGLVSNEQFF.

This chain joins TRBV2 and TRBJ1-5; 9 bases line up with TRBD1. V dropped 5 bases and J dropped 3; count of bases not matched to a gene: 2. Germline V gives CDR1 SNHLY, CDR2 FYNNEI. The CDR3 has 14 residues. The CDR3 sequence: CASSWTGANQPQHF. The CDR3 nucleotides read TGTGCCAGCAGTTGGACAGGGGCCAATCAGCCCCAGCATTTT. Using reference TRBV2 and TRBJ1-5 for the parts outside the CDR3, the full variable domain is EPEVTQTPSHQVTQMGQEVILRCVPISNHLYFYWYRQILGQKVEFLVSFYNNEISEKSEIFDDQFSVERPDGSNFTLKIRSTKLEDSAMYFCASSWTGANQPQHFGDGTRLSIL.

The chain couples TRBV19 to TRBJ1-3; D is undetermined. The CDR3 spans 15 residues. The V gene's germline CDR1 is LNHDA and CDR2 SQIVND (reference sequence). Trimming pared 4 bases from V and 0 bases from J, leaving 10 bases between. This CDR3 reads CASSTESSSGNTIYF. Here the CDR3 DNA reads TGTGCCAGTAGTACCGAATCGAGCTCTGGAAACACCATATATTTT.

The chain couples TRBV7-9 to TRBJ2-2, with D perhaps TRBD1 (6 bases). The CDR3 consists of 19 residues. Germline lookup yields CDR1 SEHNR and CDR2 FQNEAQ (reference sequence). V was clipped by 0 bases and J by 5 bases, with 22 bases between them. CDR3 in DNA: TGTGCCAGCAGCTTAGCGCTGCTCCGGGACAAAGAGGGAACCGGGGAGCTGTTTTTT. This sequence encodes CASSLALLRDKEGTGELFF.

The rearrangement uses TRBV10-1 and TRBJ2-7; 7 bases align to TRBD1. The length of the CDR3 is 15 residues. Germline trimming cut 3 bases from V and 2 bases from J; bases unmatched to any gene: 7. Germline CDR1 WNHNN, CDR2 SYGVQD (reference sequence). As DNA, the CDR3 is TGCGCCAGCAGTGACCCCGGGACAGCGACCTACGAGCAGTACTTC. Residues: CASSDPGTATYEQYF.

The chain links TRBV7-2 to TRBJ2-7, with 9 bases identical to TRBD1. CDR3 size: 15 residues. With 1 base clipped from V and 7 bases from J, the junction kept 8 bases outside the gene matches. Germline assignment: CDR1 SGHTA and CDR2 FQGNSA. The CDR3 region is CASSLGIRDREEQYF. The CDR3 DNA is TGTGCCAGCAGCTTAGGGATCCGGGACAGGGAGGAGCAGTACTTC.

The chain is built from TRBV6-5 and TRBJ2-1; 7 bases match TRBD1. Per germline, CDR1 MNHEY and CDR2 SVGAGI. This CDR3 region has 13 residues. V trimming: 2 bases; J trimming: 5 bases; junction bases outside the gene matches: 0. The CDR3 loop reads CASSYRGHNEQFF. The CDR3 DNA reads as TGTGCCAGCAGTTACAGGGGGCACAATGAGCAGTTCTTC.

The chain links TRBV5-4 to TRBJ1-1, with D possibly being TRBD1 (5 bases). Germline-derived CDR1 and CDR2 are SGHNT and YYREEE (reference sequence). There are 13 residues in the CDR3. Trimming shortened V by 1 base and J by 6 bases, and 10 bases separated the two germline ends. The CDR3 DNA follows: TGTGCCAGCAGCTTGCCAGGGCGGGCTGAAGCTTTCTTT. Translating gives CASSLPGRAEAFF. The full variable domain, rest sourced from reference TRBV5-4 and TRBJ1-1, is ETGVTQSPTHLIKTRGQQVTLRCSSQSGHNTVSWYQQALGQGPQFIFQYYREEENGRGNFPPRFSGLQFPNYSSELNVNALELDDSALYLCASSLPGRAEAFFGQGTRLTVV.

The CDR3 sequence is CASSDGGGMNTEAFF. CDR3 DNA sequence: TGCGCCAGCAGTGACGGCGGGGGGATGAACACTGAAGCTTTCTTT. The rearrangement joins TRBV10-1 to TRBJ1-1; TRBD1 might be the D (5 bases). Germline loops: CDR1 WNHNN, CDR2 SYGVQD (reference sequence). The CDR3 is made up of 15 amino acids. V was shortened by 3 bases and J by 0 bases, with 11 bases between the two germline ends.